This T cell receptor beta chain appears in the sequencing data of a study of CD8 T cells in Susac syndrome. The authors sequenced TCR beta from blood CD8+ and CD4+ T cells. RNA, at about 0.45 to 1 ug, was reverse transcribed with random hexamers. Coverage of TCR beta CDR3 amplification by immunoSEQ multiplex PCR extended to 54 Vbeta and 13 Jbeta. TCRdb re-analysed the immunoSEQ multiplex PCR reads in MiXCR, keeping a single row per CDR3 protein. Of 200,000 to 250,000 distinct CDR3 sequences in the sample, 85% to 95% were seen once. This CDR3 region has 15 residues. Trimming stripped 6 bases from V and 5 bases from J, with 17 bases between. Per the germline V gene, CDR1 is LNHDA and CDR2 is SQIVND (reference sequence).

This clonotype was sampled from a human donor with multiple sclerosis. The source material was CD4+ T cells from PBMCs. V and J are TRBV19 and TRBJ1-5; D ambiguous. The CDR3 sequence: CASRPQMSVDQPQHF. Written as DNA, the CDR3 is TGTGCCAGTAGGCCGCAGATGTCGGTCGATCAGCCCCAGCATTTT.